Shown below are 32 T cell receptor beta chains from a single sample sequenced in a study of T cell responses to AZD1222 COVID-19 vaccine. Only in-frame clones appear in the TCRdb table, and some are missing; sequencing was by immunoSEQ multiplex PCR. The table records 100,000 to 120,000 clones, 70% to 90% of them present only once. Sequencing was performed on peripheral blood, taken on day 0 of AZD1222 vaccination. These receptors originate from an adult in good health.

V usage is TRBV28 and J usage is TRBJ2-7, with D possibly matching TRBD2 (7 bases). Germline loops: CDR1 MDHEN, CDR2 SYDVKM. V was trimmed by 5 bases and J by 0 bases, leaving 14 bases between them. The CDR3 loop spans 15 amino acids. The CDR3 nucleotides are TGTGCCAGCAGTACAGGGACTAAAAGCTCCTACGAGCAGTACTTC. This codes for CASSTGTKSSYEQYF. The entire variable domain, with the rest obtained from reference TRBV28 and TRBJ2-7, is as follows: DVKVTQSSRYLVKRTGEKVFLECVQDMDHENMFWYRQDPGLGLRLIYFSYDVKMKEKGDIPEGYSVSREKKERFSLILESASTNQTSMYLCASSTGTKSSYEQYFGPGTRLTVT.

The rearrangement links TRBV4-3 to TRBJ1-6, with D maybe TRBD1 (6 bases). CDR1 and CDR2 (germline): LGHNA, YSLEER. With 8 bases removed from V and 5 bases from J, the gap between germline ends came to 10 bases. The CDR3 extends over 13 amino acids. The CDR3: CASSQGNNSPLHF. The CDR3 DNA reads TGCGCCAGCTCCCAGGGGAATAATTCACCCCTCCACTTT.

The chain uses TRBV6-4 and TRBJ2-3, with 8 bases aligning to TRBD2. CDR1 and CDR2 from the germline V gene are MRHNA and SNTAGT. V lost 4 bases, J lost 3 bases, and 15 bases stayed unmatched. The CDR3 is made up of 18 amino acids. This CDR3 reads CASSVLGRAGGQTDTQYF. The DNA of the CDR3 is TGTGCCAGCAGTGTGTTAGGTCGGGCGGGGGGCCAAACAGATACGCAGTATTTT.

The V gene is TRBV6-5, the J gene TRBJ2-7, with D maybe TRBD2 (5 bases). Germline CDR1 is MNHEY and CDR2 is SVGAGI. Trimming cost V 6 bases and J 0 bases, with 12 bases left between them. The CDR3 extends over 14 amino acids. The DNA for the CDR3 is TGTGCCAGCAGGGACCGGGGATTCTCCTACGAGCAGTACTTC. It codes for CASRDRGFSYEQYF.

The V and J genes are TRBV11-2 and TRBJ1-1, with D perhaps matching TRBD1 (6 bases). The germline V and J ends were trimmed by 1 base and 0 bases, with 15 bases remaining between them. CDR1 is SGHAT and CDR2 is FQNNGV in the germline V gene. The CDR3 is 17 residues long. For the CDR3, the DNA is TGTGCCAGCAGCTTAGGGGGGCAGAGTCCCATGAACACTGAAGCTTTCTTT. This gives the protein CASSLGGQSPMNTEAFF.

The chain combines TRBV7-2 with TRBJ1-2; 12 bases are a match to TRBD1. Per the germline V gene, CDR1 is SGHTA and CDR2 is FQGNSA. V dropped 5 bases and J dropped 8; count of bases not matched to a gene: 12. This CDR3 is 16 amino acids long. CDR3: CASSTAGQGAIGGYTF. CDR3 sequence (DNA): TGTGCCAGCAGCACAGCGGGACAGGGGGCCATAGGAGGCTACACCTTC.

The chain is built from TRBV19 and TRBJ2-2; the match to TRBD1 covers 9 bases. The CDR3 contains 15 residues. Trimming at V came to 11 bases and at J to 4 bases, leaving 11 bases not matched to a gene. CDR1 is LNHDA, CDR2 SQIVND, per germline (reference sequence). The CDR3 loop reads CAGRTGTGSTGELFF. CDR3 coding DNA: TGTGCCGGAAGAACCGGGACAGGGAGCACCGGGGAGCTGTTTTTT. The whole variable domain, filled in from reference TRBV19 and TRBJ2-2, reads DGGITQSPKYLFRKEGQNVTLSCEQNLNHDAMYWYRQDPGQGLRLIYYSQIVNDFQKGDIAEGYSVSREKKESFPLTVTSAQKNPTAFYLCAGRTGTGSTGELFFGEGSRLTVL.

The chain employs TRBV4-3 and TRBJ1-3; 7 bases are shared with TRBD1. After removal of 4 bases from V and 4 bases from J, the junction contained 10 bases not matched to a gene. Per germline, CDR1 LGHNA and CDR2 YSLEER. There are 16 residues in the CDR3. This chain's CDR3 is CASSPSPTQGGNTIYF. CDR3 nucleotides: TGCGCCAGCAGCCCCTCCCCTACACAGGGGGGAAACACCATATATTTT.

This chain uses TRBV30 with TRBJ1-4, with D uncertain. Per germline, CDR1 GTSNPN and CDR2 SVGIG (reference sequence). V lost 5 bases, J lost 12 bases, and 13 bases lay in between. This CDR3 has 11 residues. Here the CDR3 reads CAWGWANELFF. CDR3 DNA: TGTGCCTGGGGGTGGGCGAACGAACTGTTTTTT.

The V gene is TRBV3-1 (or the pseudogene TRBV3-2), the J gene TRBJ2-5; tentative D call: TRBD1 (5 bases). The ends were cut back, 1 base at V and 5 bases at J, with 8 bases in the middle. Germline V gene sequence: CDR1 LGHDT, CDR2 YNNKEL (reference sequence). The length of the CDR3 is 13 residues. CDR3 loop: CASSQGGRETQYF. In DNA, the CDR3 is TGTGCCAGCAGCCAAGGGGGCCGGGAGACCCAGTACTTC.

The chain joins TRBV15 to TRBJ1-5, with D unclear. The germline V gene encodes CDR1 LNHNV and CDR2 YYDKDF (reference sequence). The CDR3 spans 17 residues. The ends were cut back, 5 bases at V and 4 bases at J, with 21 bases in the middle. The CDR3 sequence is CATSPVGVATKNQPQHF. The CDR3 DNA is TGTGCCACCAGCCCAGTCGGTGTAGCCACGAAAAATCAGCCCCAGCATTTT.

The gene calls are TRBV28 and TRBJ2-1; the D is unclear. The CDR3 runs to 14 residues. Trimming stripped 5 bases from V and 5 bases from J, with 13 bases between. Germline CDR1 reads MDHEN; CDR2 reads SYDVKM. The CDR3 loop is CASSTAGPNNEQFF. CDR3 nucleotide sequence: TGTGCCAGCAGTACAGCCGGGCCAAACAATGAGCAGTTCTTC. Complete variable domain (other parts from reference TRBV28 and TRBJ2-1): DVKVTQSSRYLVKRTGEKVFLECVQDMDHENMFWYRQDPGLGLRLIYFSYDVKMKEKGDIPEGYSVSREKKERFSLILESASTNQTSMYLCASSTAGPNNEQFFGPGTRLTVL.

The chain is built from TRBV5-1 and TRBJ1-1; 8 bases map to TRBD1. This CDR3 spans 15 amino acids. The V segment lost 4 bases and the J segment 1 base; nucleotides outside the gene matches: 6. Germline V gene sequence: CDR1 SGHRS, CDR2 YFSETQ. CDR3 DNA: TGCGCCAGCAGCGTATGGACAGGGTCGAACACTGAAGCTTTCTTT. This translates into CASSVWTGSNTEAFF.

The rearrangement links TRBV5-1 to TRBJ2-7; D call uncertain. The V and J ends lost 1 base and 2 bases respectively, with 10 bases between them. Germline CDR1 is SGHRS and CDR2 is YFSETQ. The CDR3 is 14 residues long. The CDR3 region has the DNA TGCGCCAGCAGCTTGAGGCAGGACCCCTACGAGCAGTACTTC. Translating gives CASSLRQDPYEQYF.

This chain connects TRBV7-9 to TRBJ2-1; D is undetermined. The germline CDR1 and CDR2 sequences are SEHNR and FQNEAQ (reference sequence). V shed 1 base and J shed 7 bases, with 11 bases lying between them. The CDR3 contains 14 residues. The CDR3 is CASSLVVALNEQFF. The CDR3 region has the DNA TGTGCCAGCAGCTTAGTAGTAGCCCTAAATGAGCAGTTCTTC.

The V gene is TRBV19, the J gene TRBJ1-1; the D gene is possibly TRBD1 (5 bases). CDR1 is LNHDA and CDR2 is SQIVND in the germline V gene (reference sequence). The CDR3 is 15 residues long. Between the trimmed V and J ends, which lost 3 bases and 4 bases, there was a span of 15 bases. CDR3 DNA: TGTGCCAGTAGTATTAGCCTGGGGGGGGGCACTGAAGCTTTCTTT. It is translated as CASSISLGGGTEAFF.

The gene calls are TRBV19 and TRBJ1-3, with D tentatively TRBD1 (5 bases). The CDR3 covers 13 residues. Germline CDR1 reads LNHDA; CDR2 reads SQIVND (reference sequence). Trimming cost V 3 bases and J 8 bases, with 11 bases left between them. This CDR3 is CASSMSGTDTIYF. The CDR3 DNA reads TGTGCCAGTAGTATGTCAGGGACGGACACCATATATTTT.

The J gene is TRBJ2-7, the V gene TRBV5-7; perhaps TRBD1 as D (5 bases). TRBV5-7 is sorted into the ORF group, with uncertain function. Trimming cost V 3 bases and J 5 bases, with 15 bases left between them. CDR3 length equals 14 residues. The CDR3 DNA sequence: TGTGCCAGCAGCTGCTGGACAATTGCCCACGAGCAGTACTTC. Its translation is CASSCWTIAHEQYF.

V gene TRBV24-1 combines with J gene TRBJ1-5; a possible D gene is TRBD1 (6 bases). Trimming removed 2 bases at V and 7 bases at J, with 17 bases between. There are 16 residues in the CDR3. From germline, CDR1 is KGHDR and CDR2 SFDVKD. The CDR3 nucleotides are TGTGCCACCAGTGATTCCGCGGGGGCCCTATGGCAGCCCCAGCATTTT. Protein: CATSDSAGALWQPQHF.

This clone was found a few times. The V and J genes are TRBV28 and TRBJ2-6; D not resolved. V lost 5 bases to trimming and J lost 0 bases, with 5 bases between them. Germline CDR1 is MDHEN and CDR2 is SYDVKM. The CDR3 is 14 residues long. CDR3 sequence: CASSPPSGANVLTF. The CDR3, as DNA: TGTGCCAGCAGTCCCCCCTCTGGGGCCAACGTCCTGACTTTC.

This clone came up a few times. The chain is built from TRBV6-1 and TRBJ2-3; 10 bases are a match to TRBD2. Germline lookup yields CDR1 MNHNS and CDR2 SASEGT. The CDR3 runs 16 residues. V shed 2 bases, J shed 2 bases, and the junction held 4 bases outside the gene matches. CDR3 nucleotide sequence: TGTGCCAGCAGTGAACGTAGCGGGGGGTACACAGATACGCAGTATTTT. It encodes CASSERSGGYTDTQYF.

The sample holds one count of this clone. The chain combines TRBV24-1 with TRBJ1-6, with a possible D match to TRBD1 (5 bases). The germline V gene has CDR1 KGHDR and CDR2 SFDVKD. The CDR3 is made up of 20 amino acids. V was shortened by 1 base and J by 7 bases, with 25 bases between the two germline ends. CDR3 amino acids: CATSDFWGPLRNSWNSPLHF. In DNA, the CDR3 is TGTGCCACCAGTGATTTTTGGGGACCTTTACGAAACAGCTGGAATTCACCCCTCCACTTT.

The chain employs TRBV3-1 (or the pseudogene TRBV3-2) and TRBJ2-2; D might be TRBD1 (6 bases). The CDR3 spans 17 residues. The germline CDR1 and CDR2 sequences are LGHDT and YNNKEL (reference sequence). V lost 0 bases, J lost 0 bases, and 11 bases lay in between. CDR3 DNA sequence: TGTGCCAGCAGCCAAGACAGGGGAAGGGCGAACACCGGGGAGCTGTTTTTT. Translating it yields CASSQDRGRANTGELFF.

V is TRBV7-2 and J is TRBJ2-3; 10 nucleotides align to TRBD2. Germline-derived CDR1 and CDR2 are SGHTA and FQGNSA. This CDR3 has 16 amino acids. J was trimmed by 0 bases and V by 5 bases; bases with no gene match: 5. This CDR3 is CASSRAGGASTDTQYF. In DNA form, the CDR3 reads TGTGCCAGCAGCAGAGCGGGGGGGGCTAGCACAGATACGCAGTATTTT.

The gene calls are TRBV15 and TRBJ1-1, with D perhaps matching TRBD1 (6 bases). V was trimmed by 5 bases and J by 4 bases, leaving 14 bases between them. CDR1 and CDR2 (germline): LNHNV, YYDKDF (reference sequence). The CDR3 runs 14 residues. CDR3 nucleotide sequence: TGTGCCACCAGCGGAATAGGGGGAGGCACTGAAGCTTTCTTT. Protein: CATSGIGGGTEAFF.

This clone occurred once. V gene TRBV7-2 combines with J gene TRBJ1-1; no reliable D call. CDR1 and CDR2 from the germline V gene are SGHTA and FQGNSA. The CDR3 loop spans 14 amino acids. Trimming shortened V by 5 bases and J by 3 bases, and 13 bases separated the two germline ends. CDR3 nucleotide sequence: TGTGCCAGCAGCATACAACCGGTAGACACTGAAGCTTTCTTT. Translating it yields CASSIQPVDTEAFF.

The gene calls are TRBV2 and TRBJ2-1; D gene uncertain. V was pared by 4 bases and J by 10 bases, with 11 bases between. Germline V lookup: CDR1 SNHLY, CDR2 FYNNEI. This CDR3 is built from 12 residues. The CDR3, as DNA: TGTGCCAGCAGTGCGCAGCGCGGCGAGCAGTTCTTC. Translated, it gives CASSAQRGEQFF.

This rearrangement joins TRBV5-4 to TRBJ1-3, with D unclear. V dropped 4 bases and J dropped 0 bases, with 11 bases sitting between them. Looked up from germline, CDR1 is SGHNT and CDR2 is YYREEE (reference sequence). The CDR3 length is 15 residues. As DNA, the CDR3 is TGTGCCAGCAGCCCCGGTTGGGCCTCTGGAAACACCATATATTTT. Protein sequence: CASSPGWASGNTIYF. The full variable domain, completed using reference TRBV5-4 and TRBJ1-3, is ETGVTQSPTHLIKTRGQQVTLRCSSQSGHNTVSWYQQALGQGPQFIFQYYREEENGRGNFPPRFSGLQFPNYSSELNVNALELDDSALYLCASSPGWASGNTIYFGEGSWLTVV.

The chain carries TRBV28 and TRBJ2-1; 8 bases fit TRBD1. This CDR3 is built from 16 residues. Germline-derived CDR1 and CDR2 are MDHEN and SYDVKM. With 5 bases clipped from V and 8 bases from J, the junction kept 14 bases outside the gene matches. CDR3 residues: CASSPRTGSRGDEQFF. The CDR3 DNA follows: TGTGCCAGCAGTCCACGGACAGGGTCCCGGGGCGATGAGCAGTTCTTC.

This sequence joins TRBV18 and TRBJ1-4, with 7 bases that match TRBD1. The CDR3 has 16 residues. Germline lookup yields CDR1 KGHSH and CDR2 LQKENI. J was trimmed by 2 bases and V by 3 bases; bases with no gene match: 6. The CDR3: CASSPRGQPTNEKLFF. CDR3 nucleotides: TGTGCCAGCTCACCTCGGGGACAGCCTACTAATGAAAAACTGTTTTTT. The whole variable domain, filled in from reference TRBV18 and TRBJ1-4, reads NAGVMQNPRHLVRRRGQEARLRCSPMKGHSHVYWYRQLPEEGLKFMVYLQKENIIDESGMPKERFSAEFPKEGPSILRIQQVVRGDSAAYFCASSPRGQPTNEKLFFGSGTQLSVL.

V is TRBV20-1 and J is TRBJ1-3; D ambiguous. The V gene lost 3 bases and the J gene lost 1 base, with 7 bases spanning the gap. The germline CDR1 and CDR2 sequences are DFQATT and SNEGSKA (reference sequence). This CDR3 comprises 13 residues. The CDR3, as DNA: TGCAGTGCTAGTGGAGGGTCTGGAAACACCATATATTTT. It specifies CSASGGSGNTIYF.

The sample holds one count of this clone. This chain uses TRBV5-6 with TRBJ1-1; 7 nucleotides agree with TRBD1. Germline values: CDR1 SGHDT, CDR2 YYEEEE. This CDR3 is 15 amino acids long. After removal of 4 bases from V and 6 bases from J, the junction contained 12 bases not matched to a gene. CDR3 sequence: CASSLPQGGRSEAFF. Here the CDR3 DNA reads TGTGCCAGCAGCCTCCCCCAGGGGGGCCGCTCTGAAGCTTTCTTT.